This T cell receptor (beta chain) was profiled in a study of breast tumors, draining lymph nodes, adjacent tissues. This clonotype was detected many times. The antigen remains undetermined. Samples came from axillary lymph nodes draining the breast cancer. Study-level findings and limits: Compared with basal-like, luminal-like tumors shared significantly more repertoire with nontumor tissue. Tumor TCR diversity was below lymph nodes but above nontumor tissue. Data fit most tumor T cells coming from lymph node, expanding in tumor. That most tumor T cells come from lymph nodes remained unproven.

The CDR3 runs 17 residues. The V segment lost 4 bases and the J segment 6 bases; nucleotides outside the gene matches: 11. Germline V lookup: CDR1 SGHTA, CDR2 FQGTGA. In TCRdb, the multiplex PCR reads were re-called with MiXCR into one record per CDR3 protein. The profile covers approximately 100,000 distinct CDR3 sequences, with 21% appearing a single time and more than 0.9% taken by the ten largest. This TCR derives from a female donor with breast cancer. Some clones in this sample may be carry-over from other donors' samples. The chain links TRBV7-3 to TRBJ2-3; 12 bases align to TRBD2. Sequencing input: axillary lymph node tissue. This CDR3 is CASSSSGLAGVGDTQYF. The DNA for the CDR3 is TGTGCCAGCAGCTCCTCGGGACTAGCGGGTGTGGGGGATACGCAGTATTTT. The whole variable domain, remainder taken from reference TRBV7-3 and TRBJ2-3, is GAGVSQTPSNKVTEKGKYVELRCDPISGHTALYWYRQSLGQGPEFLIYFQGTGAADDSGLPNDRFFAVRPEGSVSTLKIQRTERGDSAVYLCASSSSGLAGVGDTQYFGPGTRLTVL.